The 17 T cell receptor beta chains below come from one sample, sequenced in a study of regulatory T cells in long-lasting Graves disease. TCR beta libraries were built with iRepertoire HTBI primers and Arm-PCR of CDR3 regions. TCRdb re-derived calls from the multiplex PCR reads in MiXCR, one entry per CDR3 protein. The data show fewer than 450,000 distinct CDR3 sequences, about 15% seen once. Time point described: newly diagnosed GD, antithyroid drugs for less than 3 months. Extracted RNA from PBMCs served as the source of the TCR library. This sample also appeared in a second study, on T cells in Graves' hyperthyroidism and ophthalmopathy.

The specimen comprised peripheral blood mononuclear cells (PBMCs), sampled at new diagnosis, from a patient treated with antithyroid drugs. Receptors were obtained from a woman aged 40 to 50 with Graves disease.

This clonotype appeared many times. J is TRBJ2-1 and V is TRBV29-1; 9 positions match TRBD2. V dropped 7 bases and J dropped 6; count of bases not matched to a gene: 16. In germline, CDR1 is SQVTM, CDR2 ANQGSEA. CDR3 length: 16 amino acids. CDR3 sequence (DNA): TGCAGCGCTGGGGGGGGACTAGCCGTCTACCGCAATGAGCAGTTCTTC. Residues: CSAGGGLAVYRNEQFF.

The V call is TRBV18, the J call TRBJ2-7, with D unclear. V was pared by 0 bases and J by 5 bases, with 11 bases between. Germline CDR1 and CDR2: KGHSH and LQKENI. The CDR3 spans 14 residues. The CDR3 region has the DNA TGTGCCAGCTCACCACCGAACAACCCCCACGAGCAGTACTTC. Protein product: CASSPPNNPHEQYF.

This clonotype has at least ten counts. The chain has TRBV6-2 or TRBV6-3 and TRBJ2-1; TRBD2 might be the D (6 bases). V lost 10 bases, J lost 4 bases, and 17 bases lay in between. CDR1 and CDR2 from the germline V gene are MNHEY and SVGEGT. The CDR3 covers 14 residues. Here the CDR3 DNA reads TGTGCCACCTGGGCAGCGGGTGGTTACAATGAGCAGTTCTTC. It encodes CATWAAGGYNEQFF.

Many counts were recorded for this clonotype. Given the absence of the conserved phenylalanine or tryptophan at the CDR3 end, a read error is likely. This sequence joins TRBV2 and TRBJ2-1, with 11 bases identical to TRBD2. CDR1 is SNHLY, CDR2 FYNNEI, per germline. The CDR3 covers 15 residues. Trimming at V came to 5 bases and at J to 5 bases, leaving 5 bases not matched to a gene. The CDR3 is CASSKGLAAHNEQFL. The DNA for the CDR3 is TGTGCCAGCAGTAAGGGACTAGCGGCCCACAATGAGCAGTTCCTC.

Many counts were recorded for this clonotype. The chain couples TRBV24-1 to TRBJ1-2; 8 bases fit TRBD1. This CDR3 region has 17 residues. From germline, CDR1 is KGHDR and CDR2 SFDVKD. The ends lost 2 bases at V and 0 bases at J; junction bases unmatched: 7. The CDR3 bases are TGTGCCACCAGTGATTCAACAGGGGGGCCTACTAACTATGGCTACACCTTC. Amino acid sequence: CATSDSTGGPTNYGYTF.

This clonotype showed up just a few times. This chain connects TRBV5-4 to TRBJ1-1; a possible D gene is TRBD1 (6 bases). CDR1 and CDR2 (germline): SGHNT, YYREEE (reference sequence). Trimming left V 2 bases short and J 4 bases short, with 18 bases between. This CDR3 spans 16 amino acids. This CDR3 reads CASSLSPREGVTEAFF. The CDR3 coding sequence is TGTGCCAGCAGCTTAAGCCCCCGAGAGGGGGTCACTGAAGCTTTCTTT.

This clonotype was picked up many times. The genes are TRBV18 and TRBJ2-7, with 7 bases matching TRBD1. Germline trimming cut 5 bases from V and 3 bases from J; bases unmatched to any gene: 16. The CDR3 has 17 amino acids. Germline CDR1 reads KGHSH; CDR2 reads LQKENI. CDR3 sequence reads: CASSFSPTGTDSYEQYF. DNA of the CDR3: TGTGCCAGCTCATTCAGTCCGACCGGGACAGACAGCTACGAGCAGTACTTC.

In regard to this clonotype: This sequence is one base from a far larger clone and is likely a read error. V and J are TRBV2 and TRBJ1-2; TRBD1 aligns across 10 bases. The CDR3 has 12 residues. The germline CDR1 and CDR2 sequences are SNHLY and FYNNEI. The trim removed 6 bases at V and 6 bases at J, leaving 1 base unmatched. CDR3 in DNA: TGTGCCAGCAGCGACAGGGGGCATGGCTACACCTTC. Protein sequence: CASSDRGHGYTF. The full variable domain, rest sourced from reference TRBV2 and TRBJ1-2, is EPEVTQTPSHQVTQMGQEVILRCVPISNHLYFYWYRQILGQKVEFLVSFYNNEISEKSEIFDDQFSVERPDGSNFTLKIRSTKLEDSAMYFCASSDRGHGYTFGSGTRLTVV.

The V call is TRBV2, the J call TRBJ2-1, with 7 bases identical to TRBD1. The CDR3 runs to 14 residues. The V and J ends lost 5 bases and 6 bases, in that order; junction bases with no gene match: 7. The V gene's germline CDR1 is SNHLY and CDR2 FYNNEI. CDR3 loop: CASSYPGQANEQFF. CDR3 in DNA: TGTGCCAGCAGTTACCCCGGACAGGCCAATGAGCAGTTCTTC.

This clonotype was seen ten or more times. The chain combines TRBV18 with TRBJ2-5; TRBD1 matches at 8 bases. Germline V gene data show CDR1 as KGHSH and CDR2 as LQKENI. V trimming: 4 bases; J trimming: 4 bases; junction bases outside the gene matches: 11. The CDR3 runs 16 residues. In nucleotides, the CDR3 is TGTGCCAGCTCACAACAGGGACAGGTCGGAGGAGAGACCCAGTACTTC. Protein sequence: CASSQQGQVGGETQYF.

This clonotype came up many times. The chain is built from TRBV11-2 and TRBJ2-3; D perhaps matches TRBD2 (6 bases). Germline V gives CDR1 SGHAT, CDR2 FQNNGV. The CDR3 covers 15 residues. V was shortened by 1 base and J by 1 base, with 9 bases between the two germline ends. The CDR3 reads CASSLGLVGTDTQYF. The CDR3 region has the DNA TGTGCCAGCAGCTTAGGACTAGTTGGCACAGATACGCAGTATTTT.

The table lists this clonotype with a few counts. The chain joins TRBV6-1 to TRBJ2-5; perhaps TRBD1 as D (6 bases). This CDR3 has 15 amino acids. V lost 6 bases, J lost 4 bases, and 18 bases lay in between. Germline values: CDR1 MNHNS, CDR2 SASEGT. DNA of the CDR3: TGTGCCAGCAGCCAACGAATGGGGGCAGGAGAGACCCAGTACTTC. The encoded protein is CASSQRMGAGETQYF.

This rearrangement joins TRBV6-2 or TRBV6-3 to TRBJ2-5, with 9 positions matching TRBD2. TRBJ2-1 explains the end of the DNA better; the J call may be wrong. Germline V gene lookup returns CDR1 MNHEY and CDR2 SVGEGT. This CDR3 has 15 amino acids. The CDR3 protein is CASSSGTSYHNEQFF. The CDR3 DNA reads as TGTGCCAGCAGTTCCGGGACTAGCTACCACAATGAGCAGTTCTTC.

This chain joins TRBV4-3 and TRBJ2-1, with D perhaps TRBD2 (5 bases). The CDR3 is 22 amino acids. Germline V gives CDR1 LGHNA, CDR2 YSLEER. V lost 2 bases and J lost 1, with 30 bases in between. The CDR3 loop is CASSQSQPSLSSGGSSYNEQFF. Written as DNA, the CDR3 is TGCGCCAGCAGCCAATCGCAGCCTAGTCTTTCTTCTGGCGGGTCGTCCTACAATGAGCAGTTCTTC.

This clonotype appeared many times. V gene TRBV2 combines with J gene TRBJ2-3, with 7 positions matching TRBD2. CDR1 SNHLY and CDR2 FYNNEI come from the germline V gene. V was pared by 3 bases and J by 6 bases, with 12 bases of the junction left unmatched. The CDR3 spans 16 residues. CDR3 nucleotide sequence: TGTGCCAGCAGTGATGTGGCGGGAGCCCTAGGGGATACGCAGTATTTT. This encodes CASSDVAGALGDTQYF.

This rearrangement joins TRBV28 to TRBJ1-6; 7 nucleotides agree with TRBD1. Looked up from germline, CDR1 is MDHEN and CDR2 is SYDVKM. The CDR3 covers 15 residues. The J segment lost 14 bases and the V segment lost 6 bases, leaving 16 bases of the junction unmatched. The CDR3 is CASSPPTGTLGALHF. The CDR3 nucleotides are TGTGCCAGCAGCCCCCCGACAGGGACGCTGGGGGCCCTCCACTTT.

This clonotype appeared many times. The chain joins TRBV11-3 to TRBJ2-5, with 8 bases identical to TRBD2. There are 14 residues in the CDR3. CDR1 and CDR2 (germline): SGHNT, YENEEA. The V segment lost 8 bases and the J segment 1 base; nucleotides outside the gene matches: 6. CDR3 nucleotide sequence: TGTGCCAGCGCTCGGGGGGGGGTCCAAGAGACCCAGTACTTC. Amino acid sequence: CASARGGVQETQYF.